These 3 T cell receptor beta chains were all obtained from the same sample, sequenced in a study of T cells in localized non-small cell lung cancer. Data came from immunoSEQ multiplex PCR; TCRdb stores just in-frame clones and leaves some out. Of around 30,000 clones listed, 90% to 95% are singletons. The material sequenced was PBMCs, taken before any cancer treatment. These receptors originate from a man between 40 and 75 years old with stage II lung adenocarcinoma.

The gene calls are TRBV6-1 and TRBJ2-1, with unresolved D. This CDR3 comprises 12 residues. V lost 1 base and J 8 bases, leaving 6 bases between the germline ends. Germline V lookup: CDR1 MNHNS, CDR2 SASEGT. This CDR3 is CASSEESYEQFF. In nucleotides, the CDR3 is TGTGCCAGCAGTGAAGAAAGTTATGAGCAGTTCTTC.

The chain employs TRBV7-9 and TRBJ2-2, with TRBD2 matching 8 bases. Germline CDR1 and CDR2: SEHNR and FQNEAQ (reference sequence). There are 15 residues in the CDR3. The ends lost 6 bases at V and 6 bases at J; junction bases unmatched: 9. The CDR3 sequence is CASSHSGRIPGELFF. Here the CDR3 DNA reads TGTGCCAGCAGTCACAGCGGGAGAATTCCCGGGGAGCTGTTTTTT.

The CDR3, as DNA: TGTGCCAGACCAGGGGGCCCTTGGACCCAGTACTTC. This encodes CARPGGPWTQYF. V and J are TRBV12-1 and TRBJ2-5; the D segment call TRBD1 is taken from the table without a DNA check. TRBV12-1 is a recognized pseudogene. The CDR3 is 12 residues long.